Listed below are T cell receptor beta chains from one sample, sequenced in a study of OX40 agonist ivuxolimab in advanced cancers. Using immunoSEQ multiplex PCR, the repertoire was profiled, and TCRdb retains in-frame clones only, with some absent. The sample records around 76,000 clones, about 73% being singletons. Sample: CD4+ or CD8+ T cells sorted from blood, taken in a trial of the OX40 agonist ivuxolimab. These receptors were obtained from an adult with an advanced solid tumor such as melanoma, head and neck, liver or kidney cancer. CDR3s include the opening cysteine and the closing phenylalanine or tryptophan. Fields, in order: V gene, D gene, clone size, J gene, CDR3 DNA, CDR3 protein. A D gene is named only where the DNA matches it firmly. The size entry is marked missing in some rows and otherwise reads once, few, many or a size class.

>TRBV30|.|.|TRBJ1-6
TGTGCCTGGGGGGGGACCGATAATTCACCCCTCCACTTT
CAWGGTDNSPLHF
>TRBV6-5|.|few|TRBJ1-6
TGTGCCAGCAGGAGGGACGGATATTCACCCCTCCACTTT
CASRRDGYSPLHF
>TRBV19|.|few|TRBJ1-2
TGTGCCAGTAGCCCTCGGGGGTCCCTCACGAACTATGGCTACACCTTC
CASSPRGSLTNYGYTF
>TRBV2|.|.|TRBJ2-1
TGTGCCAGCAGTCCCGGGACTTCATACAATGAGCAGTTCTTC
CASSPGTSYNEQFF
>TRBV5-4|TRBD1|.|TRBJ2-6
TGTGCCAGCAGCCGGGACAGGGGGGCTGGGGCCAACGTCCTGACTTTC
CASSRDRGAGANVLTF
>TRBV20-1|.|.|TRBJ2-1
TGCAGTGCCCAAACCGGTGATGAGCAGTTCTTC
CSAQTGDEQFF
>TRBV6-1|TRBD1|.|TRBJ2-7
TGTGCCAGCAGTGAACAGGGGACAGGGGGGGGTTACGAGCAGTACTTC
CASSEQGTGGGYEQYF
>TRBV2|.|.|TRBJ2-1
TGTGCCAGCACCCGAGGAGGAAATGAGCAGTTCTTC
CASTRGGNEQFF
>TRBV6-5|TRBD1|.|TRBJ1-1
TGTGCCAGCAGTTTCAACAGGGGAACTGAAGCTTTCTTT
CASSFNRGTEAFF
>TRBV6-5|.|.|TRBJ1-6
TGTGCCAGCAAGGACGGACAATATAATTCACCCCTCCACTTT
CASKDGQYNSPLHF
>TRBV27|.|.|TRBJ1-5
TGTGCCAGCAGTTCGATACAGGGCAGGAGCAATCAGCCCCAGCATTTT
CASSSIQGRSNQPQHF
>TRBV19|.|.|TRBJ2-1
TGTGCCAGTAGTAAAACGTCCTACAATGAGCAGTTCTTC
CASSKTSYNEQFF
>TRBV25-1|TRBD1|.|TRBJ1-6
TGTGCCAGCAGCCGACAGGGATGGTCACCCCTCCACTTT
CASSRQGWSPLHF
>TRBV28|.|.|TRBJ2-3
TGTGCCAGCAGGAGGAGCCGGCAAGGAGCGGCCTCTAGCACAGATACGCAGTATTTT
CASRRSRQGAASSTDTQYF
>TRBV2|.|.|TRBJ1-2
TGTGCCAGCAGTGAACAGGGGAGCAACTATGGCTACACCTTC
CASSEQGSNYGYTF
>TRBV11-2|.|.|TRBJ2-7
TGTGCCAGCAGCTTCGAGACATCGGGCTACGAGCAGTACTTC
CASSFETSGYEQYF
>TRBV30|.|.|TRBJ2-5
TGTGCCTGGGAGGGCAGGGCGAAAGAGACCCAGTACTTC
CAWEGRAKETQYF